The clone carrying this T cell receptor beta chain was recorded a few times. This CDR3 region has 15 residues. Germline V lookup: CDR1 SGDLS, CDR2 YYNGEE. The J segment lost 0 bases and the V segment lost 3 bases, leaving 1 base of the junction unmatched. Produced via immunoSEQ multiplex PCR; TCRdb's table is partial and in-frame only. The table shows roughly 25,000 clones, with about nine tenths occurring only once. The entry originates in a study of blood T cell repertoires in COVID-19. Study information: From the United States, Italy and Spain came samples of acute and convalescent COVID-19.

V and J are TRBV9 and TRBJ2-3; 10 bases align to TRBD1. This clonotype was obtained from a man aged 45-65 years with active COVID-19. Source material: peripheral blood. The CDR3 DNA reads as TGTGCCAGCAGCGGACAGGGGGCTAGCACAGATACGCAGTATTTT. Its protein product is CASSGQGASTDTQYF.